This T cell receptor beta chain was recorded in a study of blood T cell repertoires in COVID-19. Study in general: COVID-19 samples from acute and convalescent phases originated in the United States, Italy and Spain. PBMCs, B-cell-depleted T cells, or T cells provided the cDNA or gDNA that made up the material.

In the authors' methods: Amplification with reference gene primers provided the estimates of nucleated cell counts. TCRdb's copy holds only in-frame clones and misses some; the assay was immunoSEQ multiplex PCR. Clonal size and the V and J genes are those of that table, whereas D and trimming came from the DNA. Of about 160,000 clones detected, around 86% appear once; the ten largest clones hold 10% to 15%. Germline V CDR1 and CDR2: LGHDT, YNNKEL (reference sequence). J lost 6 bases, V lost 8 bases, and 4 bases had no gene match. There are 14 residues in the CDR3. V usage is TRBV3-1 (or the pseudogene TRBV3-2) and J usage is TRBJ2-7, with 16 bases aligning to TRBD2. The sample taken for sequencing was peripheral blood. The clonotype originates from a man in his 70s who had recovered from COVID-19. Here the CDR3 DNA reads TGTGCCAGCGCCGGGACTAGCGGGAGGGGCGAGCAGTACTTC. This codes for CASAGTSGRGEQYF.